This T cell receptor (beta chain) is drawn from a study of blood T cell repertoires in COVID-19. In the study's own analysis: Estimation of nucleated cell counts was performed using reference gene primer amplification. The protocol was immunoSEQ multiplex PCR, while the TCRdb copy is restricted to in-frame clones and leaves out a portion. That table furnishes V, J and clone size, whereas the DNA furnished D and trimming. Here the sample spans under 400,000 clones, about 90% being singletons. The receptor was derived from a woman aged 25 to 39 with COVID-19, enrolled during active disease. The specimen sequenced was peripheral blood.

For the CDR3, the DNA is TGTGCCAGCACCAGGACAGGGAGGACTGAAGCTTTCTTT. Its translation is CASTRTGRTEAFF. The chain recombines TRBV28 with TRBJ1-1; 8 bases agree with TRBD1. The V and J ends lost 7 bases and 5 bases, in that order; junction bases with no gene match: 6. The germline V gene encodes CDR1 MDHEN and CDR2 SYDVKM. The CDR3 is 13 amino acids. Using reference TRBV28 and TRBJ1-1 for the parts outside the CDR3, the full variable domain is DVKVTQSSRYLVKRTGEKVFLECVQDMDHENMFWYRQDPGLGLRLIYFSYDVKMKEKGDIPEGYSVSREKKERFSLILESASTNQTSMYLCASTRTGRTEAFFGQGTRLTVV.